The next 5 T cell receptor beta chains were all read from a single sample in a study of T cell responses to AZD1222 COVID-19 vaccine. The table came from immunoSEQ multiplex PCR; TCRdb's copy has only in-frame clones and leaves some out. Of some 180,000 clones in the sample, roughly 92% were seen once. The specimen comprised peripheral blood, sampled 28 days after the second dose of the MenACWY control vaccine. These TCRs come from an adult who received the MenACWY meningococcal vaccine as a control.

This clone was found once. The chain is built from TRBV6-6 and TRBJ1-4; D remains ambiguous. V lost 6 bases and J lost 0, with 11 bases in between. The CDR3 spans 15 residues. Per the germline V gene, CDR1 is MNHNY and CDR2 is SVGAGI (reference sequence). Here the CDR3 reads CASSRGEPTNEKLFF. DNA for the CDR3: TGTGCCAGCAGCCGCGGGGAGCCAACTAATGAAAAACTGTTTTTT.

The chain recombines TRBV7-9 with TRBJ1-1; D unresolved. Trimming took off 4 bases at V and 3 bases at J, with 15 bases between the two ends. The CDR3 extends over 15 amino acids. Germline CDR1 and CDR2: SEHNR and FQNEAQ (reference sequence). CDR3 in amino acids: CASSSGPPKDTEAFF. The DNA for the CDR3 is TGTGCCAGCAGCTCCGGACCTCCTAAGGACACTGAAGCTTTCTTT.

The chain recombines TRBV9 with TRBJ2-1, with 9 bases identical to TRBD2. J lost 7 bases, V lost 0 bases, and 8 bases had no gene match. The CDR3 length is 16 residues. Germline CDR1 is SGDLS and CDR2 is YYNGEE. In DNA, the CDR3 is TGTGCCAGCAGCGTAGGAGGGGCGGGAGGGAGGAATGAGCAGTTCTTC. As protein: CASSVGGAGGRNEQFF. Complete variable domain (other parts from reference TRBV9 and TRBJ2-1): DSGVTQTPKHLITATGQRVTLRCSPRSGDLSVYWYQQSLDQGLQFLIQYYNGEERAKGNILERFSAQQFPDLHSELNLSSLELGDSALYFCASSVGGAGGRNEQFFGPGTRLTVL.

V usage is TRBV6-5 and J usage is TRBJ1-5; D call uncertain. V lost 7 bases, J lost 11 bases, and 18 bases lay in between. CDR3 length: 13 amino acids. Looked up from germline, CDR1 is MNHEY and CDR2 is SVGAGI. The CDR3 region is CASMATLQGTQHF. DNA of the CDR3: TGTGCCAGCATGGCAACCCTCCAAGGGACCCAGCATTTT.

V usage is TRBV5-5 and J usage is TRBJ1-1; D possibly corresponds to TRBD1 (5 bases). The CDR3 has 15 amino acids. The V end lost 2 bases, the J end lost 5 bases, and 16 bases lay between the germline ends. The germline V gene encodes CDR1 SGHKS and CDR2 YYEKEE (reference sequence). CDR3 sequence reads: CASSLVTGRVTEAFF. In DNA, the CDR3 is TGTGCCAGCAGCTTAGTTACGGGGCGCGTGACTGAAGCTTTCTTT.